This T cell receptor (beta chain) was profiled in a study of response to subunit inactivated influenza vaccine. Study-wide results and caveats: Authors proposed each seasonal influenza vaccination draws in few new T cells.

With V trimmed by 6 bases and J by 1 base, 10 bases remained unmatched. The CDR3 is made up of 17 amino acids. CDR1 and CDR2 from the germline V gene are MNHEY and SVGAGI. This clonotype was seen at least ten times. Its antigen is not known. TCRdb used MiXCR to reprocess the RT-PCR reads, holding one entry per CDR3 protein. The sample lists almost 250,000 distinct CDR3 sequences, more than 10% occurring once. This chain connects TRBV6-5 to TRBJ2-2, with 8 bases lining up with TRBD1. Sequencing was performed on non-naive T cells sorted from PBMCs, taken less than 15 days before vaccination. The sequence came from a man aged 50-59 years who received an inactivated influenza vaccine. Here the CDR3 reads CASRPRRGQGNTGELFF. The CDR3 nucleotides read TGTGCCAGCAGACCCAGAAGAGGACAGGGGAACACCGGGGAGCTGTTTTTT.